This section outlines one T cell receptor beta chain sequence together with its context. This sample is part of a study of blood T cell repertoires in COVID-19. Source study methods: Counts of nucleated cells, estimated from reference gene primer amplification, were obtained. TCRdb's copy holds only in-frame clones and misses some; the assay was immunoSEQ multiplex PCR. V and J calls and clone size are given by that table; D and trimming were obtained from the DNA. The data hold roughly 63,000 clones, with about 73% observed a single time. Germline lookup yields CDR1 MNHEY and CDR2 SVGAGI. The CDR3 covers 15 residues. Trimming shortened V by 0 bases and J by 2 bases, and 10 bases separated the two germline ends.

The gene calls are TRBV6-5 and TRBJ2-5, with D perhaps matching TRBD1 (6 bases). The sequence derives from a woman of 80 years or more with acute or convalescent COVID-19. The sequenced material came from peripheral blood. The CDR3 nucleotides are TGTGCCAGCAGTTACTCCGGGACAACGCAAGAGACCCAGTACTTC. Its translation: CASSYSGTTQETQYF.